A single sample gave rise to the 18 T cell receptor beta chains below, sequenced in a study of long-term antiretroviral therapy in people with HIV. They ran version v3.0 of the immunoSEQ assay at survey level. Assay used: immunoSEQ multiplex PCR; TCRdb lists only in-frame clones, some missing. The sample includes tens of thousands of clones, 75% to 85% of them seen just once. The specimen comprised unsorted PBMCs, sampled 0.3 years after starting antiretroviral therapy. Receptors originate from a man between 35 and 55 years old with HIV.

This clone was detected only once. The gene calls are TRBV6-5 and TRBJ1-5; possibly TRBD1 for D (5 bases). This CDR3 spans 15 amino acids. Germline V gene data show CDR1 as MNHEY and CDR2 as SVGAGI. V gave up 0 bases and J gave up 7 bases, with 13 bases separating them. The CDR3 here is CASSYSAGSDQPQHF. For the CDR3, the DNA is TGTGCCAGCAGTTACTCTGCAGGGTCGGACCAGCCCCAGCATTTT.

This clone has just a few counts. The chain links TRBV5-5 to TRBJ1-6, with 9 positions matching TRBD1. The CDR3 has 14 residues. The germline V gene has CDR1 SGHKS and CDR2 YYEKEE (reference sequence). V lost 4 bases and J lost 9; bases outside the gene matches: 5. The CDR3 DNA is TGTGCCAGCAGCCCAGGACAGGGGAGTTCACCCCTCCACTTT. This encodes CASSPGQGSSPLHF.

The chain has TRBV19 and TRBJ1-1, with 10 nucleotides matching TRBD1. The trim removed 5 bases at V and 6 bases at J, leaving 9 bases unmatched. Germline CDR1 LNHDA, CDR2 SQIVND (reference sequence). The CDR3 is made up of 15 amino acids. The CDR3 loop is CASSSRQGAGSEAFF. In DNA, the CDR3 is TGTGCCAGTAGTTCTCGACAGGGGGCTGGCTCTGAAGCTTTCTTT.

Here the CDR3 DNA reads TGCGCCAGCAGTGAGGGGGCGGGAGGGCCAGATACGCAGTATTTT. Protein: CASSEGAGGPDTQYF. J is TRBJ2-3 and V is TRBV10-1, with TRBD2 identical over 9 bases. This CDR3 spans 15 amino acids. CDR1 is WNHNN and CDR2 is SYGVQD in the germline V gene (reference sequence). The V segment lost 2 bases and the J segment 4 bases; nucleotides outside the gene matches: 4.

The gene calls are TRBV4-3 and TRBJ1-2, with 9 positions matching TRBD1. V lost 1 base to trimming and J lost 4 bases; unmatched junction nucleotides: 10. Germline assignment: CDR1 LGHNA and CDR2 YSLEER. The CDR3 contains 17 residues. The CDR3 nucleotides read TGCGCCAGCAGCCAAGCTATACAGGGGGCGAGGGCCTATGGCTACACCTTC. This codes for CASSQAIQGARAYGYTF.

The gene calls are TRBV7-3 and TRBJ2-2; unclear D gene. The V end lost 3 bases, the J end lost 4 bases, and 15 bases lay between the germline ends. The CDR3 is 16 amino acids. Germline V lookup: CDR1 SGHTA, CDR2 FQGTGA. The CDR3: CASSFFSGVGTGELFF. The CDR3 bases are TGTGCCAGCAGCTTCTTTTCCGGAGTGGGCACCGGGGAGCTGTTTTTT.

CDR3 sequence (DNA): TGTGCCAGCAGCGACCGCCGGGCCACCCAAGAGACCCAGTACTTC. Translating it yields CASSDRRATQETQYF. The chain couples TRBV5-4 to TRBJ2-5; no clear D gene. Looked up from germline, CDR1 is SGHNT and CDR2 is YYREEE (reference sequence). The CDR3 is 15 amino acids. Trimming shortened V by 4 bases and J by 1 base, and 14 bases separated the two germline ends.

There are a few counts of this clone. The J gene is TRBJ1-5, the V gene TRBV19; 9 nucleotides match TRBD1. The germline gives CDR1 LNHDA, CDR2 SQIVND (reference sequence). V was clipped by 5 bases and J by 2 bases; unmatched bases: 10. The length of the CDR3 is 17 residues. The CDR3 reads CASSSTDRGGRNQPQHF. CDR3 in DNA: TGTGCCAGTAGTTCGACGGACAGGGGAGGACGCAATCAGCCCCAGCATTTT.

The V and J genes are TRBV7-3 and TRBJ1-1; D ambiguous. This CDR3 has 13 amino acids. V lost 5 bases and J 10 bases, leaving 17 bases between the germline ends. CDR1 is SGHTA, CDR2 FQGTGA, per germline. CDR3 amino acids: CASSPTGDSPAFF. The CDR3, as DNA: TGTGCCAGCAGCCCTACCGGAGACTCGCCAGCTTTCTTT.

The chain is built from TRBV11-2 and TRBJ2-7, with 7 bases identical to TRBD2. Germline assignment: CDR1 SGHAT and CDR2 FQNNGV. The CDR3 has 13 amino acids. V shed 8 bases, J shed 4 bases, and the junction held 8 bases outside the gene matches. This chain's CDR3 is CASRHLRGYEQYF. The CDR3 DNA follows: TGTGCCAGCCGCCACTTGCGGGGGTACGAGCAGTACTTC.

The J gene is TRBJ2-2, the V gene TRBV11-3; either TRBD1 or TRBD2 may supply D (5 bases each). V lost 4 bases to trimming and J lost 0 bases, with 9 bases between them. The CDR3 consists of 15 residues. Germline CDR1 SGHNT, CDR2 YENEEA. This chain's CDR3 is CASSSGTPNTGELFF. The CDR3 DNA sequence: TGTGCCAGCAGCTCCGGGACCCCGAACACCGGGGAGCTGTTTTTT.

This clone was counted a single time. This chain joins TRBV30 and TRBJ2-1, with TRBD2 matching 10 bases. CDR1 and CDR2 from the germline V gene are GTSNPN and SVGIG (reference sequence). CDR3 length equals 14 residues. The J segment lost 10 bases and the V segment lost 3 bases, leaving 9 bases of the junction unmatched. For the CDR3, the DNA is TGTGCCTGGAGAGCGGGAGGGCCTATCCGGGAGCAGTTCTTC. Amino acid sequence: CAWRAGGPIREQFF.

The CDR3 nucleotides are TGTGCCAGCCAGAACCTTGGGACAGATACGCAGTATTTT. This translates into CASQNLGTDTQYF. The gene calls are TRBV6-1 and TRBJ2-3; D is undetermined. Germline V gene sequence: CDR1 MNHNS, CDR2 SASEGT. The CDR3 runs to 13 residues. Trimming pared 8 bases from V and 3 bases from J, leaving 12 bases between.

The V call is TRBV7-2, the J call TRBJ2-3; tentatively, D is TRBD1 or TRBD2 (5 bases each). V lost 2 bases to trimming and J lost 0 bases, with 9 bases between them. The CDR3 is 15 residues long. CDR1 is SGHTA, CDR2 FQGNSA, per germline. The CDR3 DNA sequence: TGTGCCAGCAGCTTATGGGGGTCTAGCACAGATACGCAGTATTTT. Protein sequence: CASSLWGSSTDTQYF.

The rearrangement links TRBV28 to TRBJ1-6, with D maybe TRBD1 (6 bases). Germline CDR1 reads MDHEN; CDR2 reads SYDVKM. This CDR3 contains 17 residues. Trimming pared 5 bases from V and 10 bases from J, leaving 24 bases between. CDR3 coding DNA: TGTGCCAGCAGTCCCAGGGTATACAGGGACCGACGCTCACCCCTCCACTTT. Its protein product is CASSPRVYRDRRSPLHF.

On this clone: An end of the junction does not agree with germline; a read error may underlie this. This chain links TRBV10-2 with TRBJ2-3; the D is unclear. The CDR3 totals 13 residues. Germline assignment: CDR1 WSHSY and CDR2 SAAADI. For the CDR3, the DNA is TGTAGTGCGGCCAGCAGACACACAGATACGCAGTATTTT. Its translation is CSAASRHTDTQYF.

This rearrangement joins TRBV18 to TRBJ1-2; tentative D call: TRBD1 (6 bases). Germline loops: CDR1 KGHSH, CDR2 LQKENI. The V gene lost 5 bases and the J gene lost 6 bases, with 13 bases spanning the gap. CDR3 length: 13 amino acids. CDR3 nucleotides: TGTGCCAGCTCAGTACAGGGTGGCGATGGCTACACCTTC. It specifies CASSVQGGDGYTF.

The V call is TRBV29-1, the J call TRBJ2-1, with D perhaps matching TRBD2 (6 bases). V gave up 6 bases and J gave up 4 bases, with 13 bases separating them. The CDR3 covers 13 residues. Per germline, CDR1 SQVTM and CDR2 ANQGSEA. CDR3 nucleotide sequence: TGCAGCGTCCCCGGGACTGTTTACAATGAGCAGTTCTTC. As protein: CSVPGTVYNEQFF.